This entry lists 31 T cell receptor beta chains sequenced from one sample in a study of T cell changes during pregnancy in multiple sclerosis. Sequencing was performed with immunoSEQ multiplex PCR; in TCRdb, only in-frame clones are kept and a portion is missing. This sample has about 20,000 clones, with 87% found just once. This material consisted of CD8+ T cells from peripheral blood mononuclear cells, taken in the third trimester of pregnancy. The receptors were sampled from a female donor in good health, enrolled as a control in a pregnancy study.

This clone came up once. This chain joins TRBV6-4 and TRBJ2-1; unclear D gene. The germline CDR1 and CDR2 sequences are MRHNA and SNTAGT. The CDR3 consists of 16 residues. Trimming took 5 bases from V and 0 from J, leaving 14 bases between them. For the CDR3, the DNA is TGTGCCAGCAGTCCATATGCGCCGAGCTCCTACAATGAGCAGTTCTTC. It translates to CASSPYAPSSYNEQFF.

The V gene is TRBV30, the J gene TRBJ2-2, with D hard to call. The CDR3 runs to 15 residues. V was shortened by 0 bases and J by 1 base, with 9 bases between the two germline ends. Germline lookup yields CDR1 GTSNPN and CDR2 SVGIG (reference sequence). Here the CDR3 reads CAWSVLSGNTGELFF. In DNA, the CDR3 is TGTGCCTGGAGTGTACTGTCAGGGAACACCGGGGAGCTGTTTTTT.

This clone was seen a single time. The chain uses TRBV9 and TRBJ2-1, with unresolved D. Germline V gene lookup returns CDR1 SGDLS and CDR2 YYNGEE. V lost 0 bases, J lost 5 bases, and 9 bases lay in between. CDR3 length: 14 residues. CDR3 loop: CASSVVQGDNEQFF. The CDR3 DNA reads as TGTGCCAGCAGCGTAGTGCAAGGAGACAATGAGCAGTTCTTC.

The chain couples TRBV4-1 to TRBJ2-1, with D perhaps TRBD1 (6 bases). Trimming took off 3 bases at V and 9 bases at J, with 15 bases between the two ends. The length of the CDR3 is 14 residues. The germline V gene encodes CDR1 MGHRA and CDR2 YSYEKL. The CDR3 DNA follows: TGCGCCAGCAGCCACCTATTACAGGGATCTGAGCAGTTCTTC. Its protein is CASSHLLQGSEQFF.

The V and J genes are TRBV2 and TRBJ2-1; D is perhaps TRBD2 (6 bases). Germline V gene sequence: CDR1 SNHLY, CDR2 FYNNEI. The CDR3 covers 17 residues. The V and J ends lost 4 bases and 3 bases respectively, with 19 bases between them. Here the CDR3 reads CASSVFRSGGVYNEQFF. CDR3 coding DNA: TGTGCCAGCAGTGTATTTAGAAGCGGAGGGGTCTACAATGAGCAGTTCTTC.

V is TRBV7-9 and J is TRBJ2-1; the D gene is possibly TRBD2 (5 bases). Germline V CDR1 and CDR2: SEHNR, FQNEAQ (reference sequence). This CDR3 spans 16 amino acids. Trimming cost V 3 bases and J 2 bases, with 14 bases left between them. CDR3: CASSLGTGYTYNEQFF. DNA of the CDR3: TGTGCCAGCAGCTTGGGAACGGGGTATACCTACAATGAGCAGTTCTTC.

This clone was picked up one time. The rearrangement links TRBV13 to TRBJ1-2; D is possibly TRBD1 (6 bases). V dropped 5 bases and J dropped 7 bases, with 20 bases sitting between them. The germline CDR1 and CDR2 sequences are PRHDT and FYEKMQ (reference sequence). This CDR3 is 15 amino acids long. The CDR3 nucleotides are TGTGCCAGCAGCCTGGCGACGGCAGGGGTCTCTGGCTACACCTTC. Its translation: CASSLATAGVSGYTF.

This chain connects TRBV4-1 to TRBJ2-7; TRBD2 matches 8 bases. The V gene's germline CDR1 is MGHRA and CDR2 YSYEKL. This CDR3 comprises 15 residues. Losses at the gene ends were 0 bases for V and 1 base for J; bases not matched to a gene: 2. For the CDR3, the DNA is TGCGCCAGCAGCCAAGAGACTAGCGTGTCCTACGAGCAGTACTTC. Its protein is CASSQETSVSYEQYF.

A few counts support this clone. The chain has TRBV7-2 and TRBJ1-2; 7 positions agree with TRBD1. The CDR3 length is 14 residues. Germline CDR1 and CDR2: SGHTA and FQGNSA. The J segment lost 5 bases and the V segment lost 6 bases, leaving 9 bases of the junction unmatched. The CDR3 here is CASRNRGNDYGYTF. CDR3 nucleotides: TGTGCCAGCAGGAACAGGGGAAACGATTATGGCTACACCTTC.

The rearrangement uses TRBV7-9 and TRBJ2-2, with unresolved D. Trimming removed 5 bases at V and 5 bases at J, with 9 bases between. CDR1 and CDR2 (germline): SEHNR, FQNEAQ (reference sequence). CDR3 length: 13 residues. In nucleotides, the CDR3 is TGTGCCAGCAGCCCCCAGGTTACCGGGGAGCTGTTTTTT. It specifies CASSPQVTGELFF.

The rearrangement links TRBV2 to TRBJ1-5; no firm D call. CDR3 length equals 16 residues. The V gene's germline CDR1 is SNHLY and CDR2 FYNNEI. The germline V and J ends were trimmed by 1 base and 0 bases, with 10 bases remaining between them. CDR3 sequence (DNA): TGTGCCAGCAGTGAAGGACCCGGGAATAGCAATCAGCCCCAGCATTTT. It translates to CASSEGPGNSNQPQHF.

The chain links TRBV28 to TRBJ1-5; D is uncertain. There are 15 residues in the CDR3. Germline values: CDR1 MDHEN, CDR2 SYDVKM. V shed 6 bases and J shed 2 bases, with 14 bases lying between them. This chain's CDR3 is CASSATSGGNQPQHF. The CDR3 DNA is TGTGCCAGCAGCGCTACCTCAGGCGGCAATCAGCCCCAGCATTTT.

The chain links TRBV5-1 to TRBJ2-1, with D maybe TRBD1 (5 bases). This CDR3 contains 13 residues. Germline V gene data show CDR1 as SGHRS and CDR2 as YFSETQ. The V end was cut by 1 base, the J end by 5 bases, with 7 bases between. The CDR3 loop reads CASSLRTNNEQFF. The CDR3 bases are TGCGCCAGCAGCTTGAGGACAAACAATGAGCAGTTCTTC.

The chain couples TRBV27 to TRBJ2-1, with TRBD2 matching 7 bases. The CDR3 length is 15 residues. V shed 8 bases and J 4 bases; nucleotides not matched to a gene: 11. Germline assignment: CDR1 MNHEY and CDR2 SMNVEV (reference sequence). In nucleotides, the CDR3 is TGTGCCAGCTGCCCGAGACTAGCTGCTTACAATGAGCAGTTCTTC. This codes for CASCPRLAAYNEQFF.

The CDR3 DNA sequence: TGTGCCAGCAGTTTCTACAGGGTCAGGGAGCAGTTCTTC. This sequence encodes CASSFYRVREQFF. This chain uses TRBV28 with TRBJ2-1; perhaps TRBD1 as D (6 bases). Trimming took off 3 bases at V and 10 bases at J, with 13 bases between the two ends. CDR3 length: 13 residues. In germline, CDR1 is MDHEN, CDR2 SYDVKM.

This chain links TRBV10-1 with TRBJ2-7; 10 bases fit TRBD1. The CDR3 has 16 amino acids. V was pared by 3 bases and J by 4 bases, with 9 bases of the junction left unmatched. The V gene's germline CDR1 is WNHNN and CDR2 SYGVQD (reference sequence). The CDR3 region has the DNA TGCGCCAGCAGTGATTCCGGGACAGGGGACGAATACGAGCAGTACTTC. This gives the protein CASSDSGTGDEYEQYF.

This chain connects TRBV5-6 to TRBJ1-4; D call uncertain. This CDR3 region has 14 residues. Germline V CDR1 and CDR2: SGHDT, YYEEEE. V dropped 3 bases and J dropped 3 bases, with 9 bases sitting between them. This CDR3 is CASSSDTSNEKLFF. The CDR3 nucleotides read TGTGCCAGCAGCTCCGACACCTCTAATGAAAAACTGTTTTTT.

CDR3 amino acids: CASSLEGADKAFF. For the CDR3, the DNA is TGTGCCAGCAGCCTAGAGGGGGCGGATAAAGCTTTCTTT. The chain links TRBV7-9 to TRBJ1-1; the match to TRBD1 covers 7 bases. The CDR3 contains 13 residues. CDR1 is SEHNR and CDR2 is FQNEAQ in the germline V gene (reference sequence). Trimming took 5 bases from V and 9 from J; bases not matched to a gene: 9.

The rearrangement uses TRBV2 and TRBJ2-3; unclear D gene. Germline CDR1 and CDR2: SNHLY and FYNNEI. This CDR3 has 11 residues. Deletions cut 10 bases from V and 6 bases from J, with 11 bases between. The CDR3 sequence is CAINELDTQYF. CDR3 DNA sequence: TGTGCCATCAATGAACTGGATACGCAGTATTTT.

By share of the sample, this clone is medium-sized (0.01 to 0.1%). The J gene is TRBJ2-7, the V gene TRBV5-6; 9 nucleotides line up with TRBD1. The CDR3 has 15 residues. Germline V lookup: CDR1 SGHDT, CDR2 YYEEEE. The V gene end was trimmed by 4 bases and the J gene end by 6 bases; junction bases not matched to a gene: 11. The CDR3 DNA sequence: TGTGCCAGCAGCCTTCCTAACAGGGGGCTCAGCGAGCAGTACTTC. This sequence encodes CASSLPNRGLSEQYF. The variable domain in full, with the rest retrieved from reference TRBV5-6 and TRBJ2-7, is DAGVTQSPTHLIKTRGQQVTLRCSPKSGHDTVSWYQQALGQGPQFIFQYYEEEERQRGNFPDRFSGHQFPNYSSELNVNALLLGDSALYLCASSLPNRGLSEQYFGPGTRLTVT.

V and J are TRBV28 and TRBJ2-7; 10 bases match TRBD2. This CDR3 contains 15 residues. Germline CDR1 and CDR2: MDHEN and SYDVKM. V shed 3 bases and J 6 bases; nucleotides not matched to a gene: 8. In nucleotides, the CDR3 is TGTGCCAGCAGTTTTATCCCTAGCGGGGGCGGCGAGCAGTACTTC. Its protein is CASSFIPSGGGEQYF.

Points on this clone: Other nucleotide sequences from this sample produce the same CDR3. The chain joins TRBV6-4 to TRBJ2-3; possibly TRBD2 for D (5 bases). CDR1 and CDR2 (germline): MRHNA, SNTAGT. V was cut by 0 bases and J by 4 bases, with 11 bases left in between. The CDR3 covers 15 residues. Written as DNA, the CDR3 is TGTGCCAGCAGTGACTCGATTGGAGCGGCAGATACGCAGTATTTT. It codes for CASSDSIGAADTQYF.

The chain recombines TRBV19 with TRBJ2-1; 8 bases align to TRBD2. V gave up 7 bases and J gave up 6 bases; unmatched junction bases: 5. Germline V gives CDR1 LNHDA, CDR2 SQIVND (reference sequence). The CDR3 loop spans 13 amino acids. The CDR3 loop reads CASNGGGLNEQFF. As DNA, the CDR3 is TGTGCCAGTAATGGCGGGGGGCTCAATGAGCAGTTCTTC. The entire variable domain, with the rest obtained from reference TRBV19 and TRBJ2-1, is as follows: DGGITQSPKYLFRKEGQNVTLSCEQNLNHDAMYWYRQDPGQGLRLIYYSQIVNDFQKGDIAEGYSVSREKKESFPLTVTSAQKNPTAFYLCASNGGGLNEQFFGPGTRLTVL.

The chain joins TRBV15 to TRBJ2-5; no definite D call. V lost 0 bases and J lost 3, with 11 bases in between. CDR3 length: 15 residues. The germline CDR1 and CDR2 sequences are LNHNV and YYDKDF (reference sequence). The chain's CDR3 is CATSRDLGLKETQYF. The DNA of the CDR3 is TGTGCCACCAGCAGAGATCTTGGGCTGAAAGAGACCCAGTACTTC. Together with reference TRBV15 and TRBJ2-5, the CDR3 gives the full variable domain: DAMVIQNPRYQVTQFGKPVTLSCSQTLNHNVMYWYQQKSSQAPKLLFHYYDKDFNNEADTPDNFQSRRPNTSFCFLDIRSPGLGDTAMYLCATSRDLGLKETQYFGPGTRLLVL.

The rearrangement uses TRBV6-1 and TRBJ1-2; TRBD1 agrees at 9 bases. V gave up 4 bases and J gave up 13 bases; unmatched junction bases: 7. Germline loops: CDR1 MNHNS, CDR2 SASEGT. This CDR3 has 12 residues. The CDR3 sequence is CASSVRDREVTF. CDR3 DNA sequence: TGTGCCAGCAGTGTTAGGGACAGGGAAGTCACCTTC.

A word on this clone: A read error may account for a junction end that differs from germline. The rearrangement joins TRBV15 to TRBJ2-1; 7 nucleotides align to TRBD2. The CDR3 runs 16 residues. Germline assignment: CDR1 LNHNV and CDR2 YYDKDF (reference sequence). The CDR3: CATSRDVAGVHNEQFF. As DNA, the CDR3 is TGTGCCACCAGCCGAGATGTCGCGGGGGTCCACAATGAGCAGTTCTTC.

The rearrangement joins TRBV29-1 to TRBJ2-1, with 9 bases that match TRBD2. After removal of 4 bases from V and 5 bases from J, the junction contained 12 bases not matched to a gene. Looked up from germline, CDR1 is SQVTM and CDR2 is ANQGSEA. The CDR3 extends over 16 amino acids. The CDR3 DNA is TGCAGCGTTGTGTCGCGCGGGAGGGAGAACAACAATGAGCAGTTCTTC. Its protein is CSVVSRGRENNNEQFF.

J is TRBJ2-5 and V is TRBV4-1, with TRBD2 matching over 10 bases. The CDR3 runs to 17 residues. V was clipped by 0 bases and J by 2 bases; unmatched bases: 6. Germline V gives CDR1 MGHRA, CDR2 YSYEKL. The CDR3 protein is CASSQETWTSGQETQYF. Written as DNA, the CDR3 is TGCGCCAGCAGCCAAGAGACGTGGACTAGCGGACAAGAGACCCAGTACTTC.

This clone appeared once. This chain uses TRBV4-2 with TRBJ2-7, with D maybe TRBD2 (5 bases). Between the trimmed V and J ends, which lost 0 bases and 3 bases, there was a span of 9 bases. Germline V gene lookup returns CDR1 LGHNA and CDR2 YNFKEQ. The CDR3 has 14 amino acids. DNA of the CDR3: TGTGCCAGCAGCCAAGAGGCCGGGAACTACGAGCAGTACTTC. Translated: CASSQEAGNYEQYF.

The rearrangement uses TRBV5-4 and TRBJ2-5; TRBD2 is a possible D gene (6 bases). TRBJ2-7 matches the DNA end more closely, so the J call is doubtful. The CDR3 spans 14 residues. CDR1 and CDR2 from the germline V gene are SGHNT and YYREEE (reference sequence). The CDR3 here is CASTSEGAGYEQYF. CDR3 coding DNA: TGTGCCAGCACCTCCGAGGGAGCGGGCTACGAGCAGTACTTC.

The rearrangement links TRBV19 to TRBJ2-7; tentatively, D is TRBD1 (6 bases). CDR3 length: 13 residues. Germline CDR1 reads LNHDA; CDR2 reads SQIVND (reference sequence). V lost 4 bases and J 0 bases, leaving 7 bases between the germline ends. CDR3 sequence: CASSRTASYEQYF. For the CDR3, the DNA is TGTGCCAGTAGTAGGACAGCCTCCTACGAGCAGTACTTC.